Presented here are 7 T cell receptor beta chains from one specimen sequenced in a study of PD-1 blockade in mismatch repair-deficient tumors. Libraries were prepared by immunoSEQ multiplex PCR; TCRdb keeps only in-frame clonotypes and omits some of them. The table includes more than 95,000 clones, about 88% detected once. The sample in question was peripheral blood, obtained 44 weeks after starting pembrolizumab. These receptors originate from an adult with mismatch repair-deficient cancer.

This clone was observed a single time. The J gene is TRBJ2-7, the V gene TRBV7-2; 8 bases fit TRBD1. The germline V gene has CDR1 SGHTA and CDR2 FQGNSA. V shed 5 bases and J 7 bases; nucleotides not matched to a gene: 7. CDR3 length: 13 residues. The CDR3 is CASSPRTGSEQYF. In DNA, the CDR3 is TGTGCCAGCAGCCCCAGGACAGGGAGTGAGCAGTACTTC.

The gene calls are TRBV30 and TRBJ1-1; weak D call: TRBD1 (6 bases). Between the trimmed V and J ends, which lost 4 bases and 1 base, there was a span of 13 bases. This CDR3 comprises 14 residues. Germline V gene lookup returns CDR1 GTSNPN and CDR2 SVGIG (reference sequence). The CDR3 loop is CAWNQGITNTEAFF. CDR3 coding DNA: TGTGCCTGGAATCAGGGGATAACGAACACTGAAGCTTTCTTT. Drawing the rest from reference TRBV30 and TRBJ1-1, the complete variable domain is SQTIHQWPATLVQPVGSPLSLECTVEGTSNPNLYWYRQAAGRGLQLLFYSVGIGQISSEVPQNLSASRPQDRQFILSSKKLLLSDSGFYLCAWNQGITNTEAFFGQGTRLTVV.

This chain joins TRBV4-1 and TRBJ2-3, with a possible D match to TRBD2 (6 bases). Germline V lookup: CDR1 MGHRA, CDR2 YSYEKL. The ends were cut back, 3 bases at V and 2 bases at J, with 21 bases in the middle. CDR3 size: 18 residues. The CDR3 DNA sequence: TGCGCCAGCAGCCAGCTTTTGGGGGGAAGATTGAACACAGATACGCAGTATTTT. Translating it yields CASSQLLGGRLNTDTQYF.

This chain uses TRBV7-6 with TRBJ2-7; 9 bases map to TRBD2. Trimming removed 0 bases from V and 5 bases from J; junction bases left unmatched: 8. Germline V gene sequence: CDR1 SGHVS, CDR2 FNYEAQ. This CDR3 has 16 amino acids. The DNA of the CDR3 is TGTGCCAGCAGCTTAGCGAGTTTTTGGACTAGCGACGAGCAGTACTTC. Translated, it gives CASSLASFWTSDEQYF. Full variable domain (rest looked up from reference TRBV7-6 and TRBJ2-7): GAGVSQSPRYKVTKRGQDVALRCDPISGHVSLYWYRQALGQGPEFLTYFNYEAQQDKSGLPNDRFSAERPEGSISTLTIQRTEQRDSAMYRCASSLASFWTSDEQYFGPGTRLTVT.

This clone was detected once. The chain is built from TRBV19 and TRBJ2-7; the D is unclear. The germline CDR1 and CDR2 sequences are LNHDA and SQIVND (reference sequence). CDR3 length: 12 residues. Trimming removed 1 base at V and 5 bases at J, with 6 bases between. CDR3 coding DNA: TGTGCCAGTAGTATAGTCGCCAACGAGCAGTACTTC. Translated, it gives CASSIVANEQYF. The complete variable domain, with remaining parts taken from reference TRBV19 and TRBJ2-7, reads DGGITQSPKYLFRKEGQNVTLSCEQNLNHDAMYWYRQDPGQGLRLIYYSQIVNDFQKGDIAEGYSVSREKKESFPLTVTSAQKNPTAFYLCASSIVANEQYFGPGTRLTVT.

The chain carries TRBV19 and TRBJ2-7; D is unresolved. The CDR3 is 13 residues long. The germline CDR1 and CDR2 sequences are LNHDA and SQIVND (reference sequence). Trimming removed 3 bases at V and 4 bases at J, with 10 bases between. This CDR3 is CASSIDRTYEQYF. The CDR3 DNA follows: TGTGCCAGTAGTATCGATAGAACTTACGAGCAGTACTTC.

The rearrangement links TRBV28 to TRBJ1-2, with D unresolved. The V and J ends lost 4 bases and 4 bases respectively, with 4 bases between them. The CDR3 covers 11 residues. Germline CDR1 and CDR2: MDHEN and SYDVKM. The CDR3 protein is CASSCAYGYTF. The CDR3 region has the DNA TGTGCCAGCAGTTGTGCCTATGGCTACACCTTC.